The 15 T cell receptor beta chains below come from one sample, sequenced in a study of OX40 agonist ivuxolimab in advanced cancers. Using immunoSEQ multiplex PCR, the repertoire was profiled, and TCRdb retains in-frame clones only, with some absent. The profile covers about 82,000 clones, with about nine tenths appearing a single time and around 2% taken by the ten largest. The sample here was CD4+ or CD8+ T cells sorted from blood, taken in a trial of the OX40 agonist ivuxolimab. These receptors were taken from an adult with an advanced solid tumor such as melanoma, head and neck, liver or kidney cancer.

The J gene is TRBJ1-1, the V gene TRBV21-1. TRBV21-1 is deemed a pseudogene. CDR3 length: 16 amino acids. The CDR3 reads CASSPPFEGLNTEAFF. In DNA form, the CDR3 reads TGTGCCAGCAGCCCGCCCTTCGAGGGGCTGAACACTGAAGCTTTCTTT.

This clone was observed a single time. The rearrangement joins TRBV28 to TRBJ1-2; weak D call: TRBD1 (6 bases). Trimming pared 6 bases from V and 5 bases from J, leaving 13 bases between. CDR1 MDHEN and CDR2 SYDVKM come from the germline V gene. This CDR3 has 13 residues. This CDR3 reads CASRQGLGYGYTF. The CDR3 nucleotides are TGTGCCAGCAGACAGGGCCTGGGGTATGGCTACACCTTC.

The rearrangement links TRBV21-1 to TRBJ2-7; the DNA was not compared with TRBD2, the D call given in the table. TRBV21-1 constitutes a pseudogene. This CDR3 contains 12 residues. Here the CDR3 DNA reads TGTGCCAGCAGCTCCTATAGCCACGAGCAGTACTTC. It codes for CASSSYSHEQYF.

This sequence joins TRBV5-1 and TRBJ1-1; no clear D. CDR1 is SGHRS, CDR2 YFSETQ, per germline. V lost 0 bases and J 1 base, leaving 7 bases between the germline ends. This CDR3 comprises 14 residues. The CDR3 nucleotides are TGCGCCAGCAGCTTGGGGACTGAGAACACTGAAGCTTTCTTT. This encodes CASSLGTENTEAFF.

The chain links TRBV7-6 to TRBJ2-1; 12 bases match TRBD1. Germline CDR1 and CDR2: SGHVS and FNYEAQ. The V and J ends lost 1 base and 8 bases, in that order; junction bases with no gene match: 9. This CDR3 is 17 amino acids long. The CDR3 sequence is CASSLGPGQGARDEQFF. CDR3 DNA sequence: TGTGCCAGCAGCTTAGGCCCGGGACAGGGGGCGCGGGATGAGCAGTTCTTC.

The chain carries TRBV6-1 and TRBJ1-2, with D perhaps TRBD1 (5 bases). Germline V CDR1 and CDR2: MNHNS, SASEGT. V lost 1 base and J 4 bases, leaving 13 bases between the germline ends. This CDR3 contains 15 residues. DNA for the CDR3: TGTGCCAGCAGTGAAGGACAGATGGGTACCTATGGCTACACCTTC. Its protein product is CASSEGQMGTYGYTF.

The chain employs TRBV7-2 and TRBJ2-7; perhaps TRBD1 as D (6 bases). There are 13 residues in the CDR3. The germline V gene encodes CDR1 SGHTA and CDR2 FQGNSA. Trimming stripped 5 bases from V and 4 bases from J, with 12 bases between. DNA of the CDR3: TGTGCCAGCAGCAAAAACAGGGTTTACGAGCAGTACTTC. Its translation is CASSKNRVYEQYF.

This sequence joins TRBV6-1 and TRBJ2-2, with D perhaps matching TRBD2 (5 bases). Germline lookup yields CDR1 MNHNS and CDR2 SASEGT. Trimming shortened V by 7 bases and J by 5 bases, and 14 bases separated the two germline ends. CDR3 length: 14 residues. Written as DNA, the CDR3 is TGTGCCAGCATACGGGGAGTTTCTACCGGGGAGCTGTTTTTT. It encodes CASIRGVSTGELFF.

V usage is TRBV30 and J usage is TRBJ2-5; D is ambiguous. The end of the DNA is better explained by TRBJ2-7, so the J call may be wrong. Germline V gene sequence: CDR1 GTSNPN, CDR2 SVGIG (reference sequence). CDR3 size: 13 residues. The CDR3 here is CAWSVGFSYEQYF. CDR3 bases: TGTGCCTGGAGTGTTGGGTTCTCCTACGAGCAGTACTTC.

The J gene is TRBJ2-3, the V gene TRBV29-1, with 7 bases aligning to TRBD2. The CDR3 sequence is 15 residues long. Germline V gene sequence: CDR1 SQVTM, CDR2 ANQGSEA. Trimming removed 5 bases from V and 0 bases from J; junction bases left unmatched: 8. The CDR3 DNA follows: TGCAGCGTTATCATAGCGGGTTCTAGCACAGATACGCAGTATTTT. This gives the protein CSVIIAGSSTDTQYF.

J is TRBJ1-5 and V is TRBV6-6, with 7 bases fitting TRBD1. CDR3 size: 16 residues. Per germline, CDR1 MNHNY and CDR2 SVGAGI (reference sequence). The J segment lost 0 bases and the V segment lost 6 bases, leaving 8 bases of the junction unmatched. CDR3 DNA: TGTGCCAGCAGGGGGACAGACACCACTAGCAATCAGCCCCAGCATTTT. It is translated as CASRGTDTTSNQPQHF.

V usage is TRBV20-1 and J usage is TRBJ2-7; D unresolved. V was shortened by 6 bases and J by 3 bases, with 6 bases between the two germline ends. Germline CDR1 DFQATT, CDR2 SNEGSKA (reference sequence). The CDR3 is 10 residues long. This chain's CDR3 is CSARDYEQYF. The CDR3, as DNA: TGCAGTGCGCGTGACTACGAGCAGTACTTC.

The DNA for the CDR3 is TGTGCCAGTAGTATAGTAAACAGGGGCTTGAACACTGAAGCTTTCTTT. The encoded protein is CASSIVNRGLNTEAFF. This rearrangement joins TRBV19 to TRBJ1-1; TRBD1 agrees at 7 bases. The CDR3 has 16 amino acids. J lost 0 bases, V lost 1 base, and 5 bases had no gene match. Germline V gene lookup returns CDR1 LNHDA and CDR2 SQIVND (reference sequence).

This clone was observed a single time. The chain uses TRBV11-3 and TRBJ2-3, with unresolved D. CDR1 is SGHNT, CDR2 YENEEA, per germline. V was shortened by 0 bases and J by 4 bases, with 8 bases between the two germline ends. The CDR3 covers 14 residues. The CDR3 loop reads CASSLELGPDTQYF. The DNA for the CDR3 is TGTGCCAGCAGCTTAGAGCTTGGCCCAGATACGCAGTATTTT.

The rearrangement uses TRBV28 and TRBJ1-1, with unresolved D. The V end was cut by 5 bases, the J end by 10 bases, with 14 bases between. Per the germline V gene, CDR1 is MDHEN and CDR2 is SYDVKM. The CDR3 has 12 amino acids. The CDR3 sequence is CASSPRALGAFF. The DNA of the CDR3 is TGTGCCAGCAGTCCGAGGGCTTTGGGAGCTTTCTTT.